Below, 30 T cell receptor beta chains from the same sample are listed, as sequenced in a study of blood T cell repertoires in COVID-19. Repertoires were generated with immunoSEQ multiplex PCR, while TCRdb's copy carries only in-frame clones and drops some. The sample records a few hundred thousand clones, 85% to 90% being singletons. Material: peripheral blood. The origin of the receptors is a woman aged 50 to 60 with COVID-19, enrolled during active disease.

The rearrangement joins TRBV7-2 to TRBJ2-6; 11 bases are shared with TRBD2. This CDR3 comprises 18 residues. V gave up 5 bases and J gave up 0 bases; unmatched junction bases: 6. Per germline, CDR1 SGHTA and CDR2 FQGNSA. The CDR3 here is CASSPRLAGYSGANVLTF. The CDR3 DNA is TGTGCCAGCAGCCCACGACTAGCGGGATACTCTGGGGCCAACGTCCTGACTTTC.

This chain connects TRBV11-3 to TRBJ1-6; D gene ambiguous. Germline lookup yields CDR1 SGHNT and CDR2 YENEEA. The germline V and J ends were trimmed by 5 bases and 7 bases, with 12 bases remaining between them. The CDR3 loop spans 14 amino acids. This chain's CDR3 is CASSQTRPNSPLHF. The CDR3 DNA reads as TGTGCCAGCAGCCAGACCAGGCCCAATTCACCCCTCCACTTT. The variable domain in full, with the rest retrieved from reference TRBV11-3 and TRBJ1-6, is EAGVVQSPRYKIIEKKQPVAFWCNPISGHNTLYWYLQNLGQGPELLIRYENEEAVDDSQLPKDRFSAERLKGVDSTLKIQPAELGDSAVYLCASSQTRPNSPLHFGNGTRLTVT.

The CDR3, as DNA: TGTGCCAGCAAGGGGGAGTTGAACACCGGGGAGCTGTTTTTT. This gives the protein CASKGELNTGELFF. The rearrangement uses TRBV9 and TRBJ2-2; a possible D gene is TRBD1 (6 bases). CDR3 size: 14 residues. Between the trimmed V and J ends, which lost 6 bases and 1 base, there was a span of 10 bases. From germline, CDR1 is SGDLS and CDR2 YYNGEE.

The CDR3 region is CASSKRTDNTGELFF. The CDR3 region has the DNA TGTGCCAGCTCAAAAAGGACTGATAACACCGGGGAGCTGTTTTTT. The rearrangement joins TRBV18 to TRBJ2-2, with a weak D call TRBD2 (5 bases). V shed 5 bases and J shed 2 bases, with 12 bases lying between them. The CDR3 consists of 15 residues. Looked up from germline, CDR1 is KGHSH and CDR2 is LQKENI.

The chain joins TRBV19 to TRBJ1-3; tentatively, D is TRBD1 (6 bases). Germline values: CDR1 LNHDA, CDR2 SQIVND (reference sequence). This CDR3 is built from 14 residues. Trimming shortened V by 5 bases and J by 0 bases, and 8 bases separated the two germline ends. The CDR3 region is CASSYRDSGNTIYF. The DNA of the CDR3 is TGTGCCAGTAGTTACAGGGACTCTGGAAACACCATATATTTT. Variable domain in full (rest from reference TRBV19 and TRBJ1-3): DGGITQSPKYLFRKEGQNVTLSCEQNLNHDAMYWYRQDPGQGLRLIYYSQIVNDFQKGDIAEGYSVSREKKESFPLTVTSAQKNPTAFYLCASSYRDSGNTIYFGEGSWLTVV.

This chain joins TRBV19 and TRBJ1-1; the D is unclear. Germline-derived CDR1 and CDR2 are LNHDA and SQIVND (reference sequence). This CDR3 has 14 amino acids. The V gene lost 9 bases and the J gene lost 6 bases, with 20 bases spanning the gap. This CDR3 is CASRPVAGLAEAFF. In DNA form, the CDR3 reads TGTGCCAGCCGACCGGTTGCGGGGTTGGCTGAAGCTTTCTTT.

This chain connects TRBV14 to TRBJ2-1; weak D call: TRBD2 (6 bases). This CDR3 is 16 amino acids long. Germline CDR1 reads SGHDN; CDR2 reads FVKESK. The V end was cut by 4 bases, the J end by 9 bases, with 22 bases between. CDR3 nucleotide sequence: TGTGCCAGCAGCCCGTTTCGGGTCGGGAGACTTGGTGAGCAGTTCTTC. Translated: CASSPFRVGRLGEQFF.

This clone appeared a single time. The chain recombines TRBV19 with TRBJ1-5; unclear D gene. CDR3 length: 17 residues. Germline V gene data show CDR1 as LNHDA and CDR2 as SQIVND (reference sequence). Trimming removed 4 bases at V and 2 bases at J, with 18 bases between. The CDR3 bases are TGTGCCAGTAGTACGGGTGAGGCCACAAGGCGCAATCAGCCCCAGCATTTT. This gives the protein CASSTGEATRRNQPQHF.

The CDR3: CASSLDRGQGGTEAFF. CDR3 nucleotide sequence: TGCGCCAGCAGCTTGGACAGGGGACAGGGGGGCACTGAAGCTTTCTTT. V usage is TRBV5-1 and J usage is TRBJ1-1; the match to TRBD1 covers 11 bases. CDR1 SGHRS and CDR2 YFSETQ come from the germline V gene. After removal of 0 bases from V and 4 bases from J, the junction contained 5 bases not matched to a gene. The CDR3 extends over 16 amino acids.

The chain uses TRBV27 and TRBJ1-1; 9 bases align to TRBD1. Germline V gene lookup returns CDR1 MNHEY and CDR2 SMNVEV (reference sequence). This CDR3 is built from 18 residues. Trimming removed 4 bases from V and 1 base from J; junction bases left unmatched: 13. This CDR3 is CASSSRVGTGPPNTEAFF. The CDR3 DNA follows: TGTGCCAGCAGTTCCCGTGTCGGGACAGGGCCACCGAACACTGAAGCTTTCTTT.

On this clone: An end of the junction does not agree with germline; a read error may underlie this. At the DNA level, this CDR3 is encoded by other sequences in the same sample as well. The gene calls are TRBV11-3 and TRBJ2-5; possible D gene TRBD1, 6 bases. Per the germline V gene, CDR1 is SGHNT and CDR2 is YENEEA. The CDR3 consists of 13 residues. CDR3 in amino acids: CASHRDTKETQYF. The DNA for the CDR3 is TGTGCCAGTCACCGGGACACTAAAGAGACCCAATACTTC. Together with reference TRBV11-3 and TRBJ2-5, the CDR3 gives the full variable domain: EAGVVQSPRYKIIEKKQPVAFWCNPISGHNTLYWYLQNLGQGPELLIRYENEEAVDDSQLPKDRFSAERLKGVDSTLKIQPAELGDSAVYLCASHRDTKETQYFGPGTRLLVL.

The chain joins TRBV4-2 to TRBJ2-3; no firm D call. V lost 2 bases to trimming and J lost 6 bases, with 3 bases between them. CDR3 size: 11 residues. Germline V lookup: CDR1 LGHNA, CDR2 YNFKEQ. CDR3: CASSQPDTQYF. The CDR3, as DNA: TGTGCCAGCAGCCAACCGGATACGCAGTATTTT.

This clone was recorded once. The chain joins TRBV5-1 to TRBJ1-4; perhaps TRBD1 as D (6 bases). V was pared by 0 bases and J by 4 bases, with 13 bases between. CDR3 length equals 16 residues. Germline V gene data show CDR1 as SGHRS and CDR2 as YFSETQ. The CDR3 loop reads CASSLVGARGNEKLFF. The CDR3 nucleotides read TGCGCCAGCAGCTTGGTAGGGGCCAGGGGTAATGAAAAACTGTTTTTT.

The chain combines TRBV20-1 with TRBJ2-1, with a tentative D call TRBD1 (6 bases). The CDR3 runs to 14 residues. Looked up from germline, CDR1 is DFQATT and CDR2 is SNEGSKA (reference sequence). V was shortened by 6 bases and J by 5 bases, with 17 bases between the two germline ends. As DNA, the CDR3 is TGCAGTGCAAGTGGGAAAGGGGGAGACAATGAGCAGTTCTTC. Protein product: CSASGKGGDNEQFF.

V and J are TRBV9 and TRBJ2-5; D is perhaps TRBD1 (5 bases). CDR3 length: 14 amino acids. V was pared by 4 bases and J by 4 bases, with 14 bases between. CDR1 and CDR2 (germline): SGDLS, YYNGEE. Here the CDR3 reads CASSPRQGGETQYF. The CDR3 coding sequence is TGTGCCAGCAGCCCCCGCCAGGGTGGAGAGACCCAGTACTTC.

This clone has more than one count but fewer than ten. The rearrangement links TRBV19 to TRBJ1-3, with a possible D match to TRBD1 (5 bases). V lost 6 bases, J lost 0 bases, and 9 bases lay in between. The V gene's germline CDR1 is LNHDA and CDR2 SQIVND (reference sequence). The CDR3 contains 14 residues. The CDR3 region has the DNA TGTGCCAGTAGAAGACAGCTCTCTGGAAACACCATATATTTT. Protein product: CASRRQLSGNTIYF.

V is TRBV4-3 and J is TRBJ2-1, with a tentative D call TRBD2 (5 bases). The CDR3 is 16 residues long. CDR1 and CDR2 from the germline V gene are LGHNA and YSLEER. The V end lost 0 bases, the J end lost 7 bases, and 16 bases lay between the germline ends. Here the CDR3 DNA reads TGCGCCAGCAGCCAAGATTGGAGCGGCCTGGGGAATGAGCAGTTCTTC. Translated: CASSQDWSGLGNEQFF.

V usage is TRBV29-1 and J usage is TRBJ2-6, with TRBD2 identical over 7 bases. CDR1 SQVTM and CDR2 ANQGSEA come from the germline V gene. This CDR3 region has 15 residues. V was pared by 4 bases and J by 0 bases, with 3 bases of the junction left unmatched. This chain's CDR3 is CSVVGGGSGANVLTF. CDR3 in DNA: TGCAGCGTTGTTGGGGGGGGCTCTGGGGCCAACGTCCTGACTTTC. The entire variable domain, with the rest obtained from reference TRBV29-1 and TRBJ2-6, is as follows: SAVISQKPSRDICQRGTSLTIQCQVDSQVTMMFWYRQQPGQSLTLIATANQGSEATYESGFVIDKFPISRPNLTFSTLTVSNMSPEDSSIYLCSVVGGGSGANVLTFGAGSRLTVL.

The gene calls are TRBV6-6 and TRBJ1-5; D is ambiguous. This CDR3 is built from 15 residues. Germline-derived CDR1 and CDR2 are MNHNY and SVGAGI (reference sequence). V was clipped by 7 bases and J by 0 bases, with 13 bases between them. CDR3 sequence: CASITQPYSNQPQHF. The CDR3 DNA reads TGTGCCAGCATCACCCAACCCTATAGCAATCAGCCCCAGCATTTT.

This sequence joins TRBV5-1 and TRBJ1-2; D perhaps matches TRBD1 (5 bases). The V gene lost 0 bases and the J gene lost 3 bases, with 9 bases spanning the gap. The CDR3 totals 14 residues. Per the germline V gene, CDR1 is SGHRS and CDR2 is YFSETQ. CDR3 nucleotide sequence: TGCGCCAGCAGCTTGGGACAGAGCTACTATGGCTACACCTTC. This translates into CASSLGQSYYGYTF.

J is TRBJ2-3 and V is TRBV29-1, with 9 nucleotides matching TRBD1. This CDR3 spans 14 amino acids. CDR1 is SQVTM, CDR2 ANQGSEA, per germline. V shed 7 bases and J 1 base; nucleotides not matched to a gene: 6. The CDR3 spells CSAQGAGGTDTQYF. The CDR3 region has the DNA TGCAGCGCACAGGGGGCTGGAGGCACAGATACGCAGTATTTT.

The chain couples TRBV3-1 (or the pseudogene TRBV3-2) to TRBJ1-1; 8 bases are a match to TRBD1. The CDR3 has 11 amino acids. V lost 7 bases and J lost 11; bases outside the gene matches: 6. Germline CDR1 reads LGHDT; CDR2 reads YNNKEL (reference sequence). DNA of the CDR3: TGTGCCAGCACTCAGACAGGGGACGCTTTCTTT. This sequence encodes CASTQTGDAFF.

The chain joins TRBV6-5 to TRBJ1-1, with 7 bases that match TRBD1. The CDR3 has 14 residues. V dropped 7 bases and J dropped 1; count of bases not matched to a gene: 6. Germline assignment: CDR1 MNHEY and CDR2 SVGAGI. CDR3 sequence reads: CASTRTGPNTEAFF. DNA of the CDR3: TGTGCCAGCACCCGGACAGGTCCGAACACTGAAGCTTTCTTT.

This clone was seen a single time. The chain recombines TRBV5-1 with TRBJ1-1, with a weak D call TRBD1 (5 bases). The germline gives CDR1 SGHRS, CDR2 YFSETQ. This CDR3 has 15 residues. V was clipped by 4 bases and J by 1 base, with 14 bases between them. CDR3: CASSPGTGENTEAFF. As DNA, the CDR3 is TGCGCCAGCAGCCCGGGGACGGGAGAGAACACTGAAGCTTTCTTT.

The chain joins TRBV4-1 to TRBJ2-7; D gene ambiguous. CDR3 size: 14 residues. Germline loops: CDR1 MGHRA, CDR2 YSYEKL. V lost 1 base to trimming and J lost 0 bases, with 7 bases between them. The CDR3, as DNA: TGCGCCAGCAGCCAAGTTCCGTCCTCCTACGAGCAGTACTTC. Residues: CASSQVPSSYEQYF.

The V and J genes are TRBV25-1 and TRBJ1-1; D may be TRBD1 (6 bases). V dropped 3 bases and J dropped 7 bases, with 15 bases sitting between them. The V gene's germline CDR1 is MGHDK and CDR2 SYGVNS. This CDR3 region has 14 residues. CDR3 DNA: TGTGCCAGCAGTGACAGACCGGGACATTTTGAAGCTTTCTTT. Translated: CASSDRPGHFEAFF.

V gene TRBV18 combines with J gene TRBJ2-2; 8 nucleotides line up with TRBD2. Trimming cost V 4 bases and J 4 bases; bases outside gene matches: 5. The V gene's germline CDR1 is KGHSH and CDR2 LQKENI. The CDR3 runs to 15 residues. The CDR3: CASSRGSGATGELFF. The CDR3 bases are TGTGCCAGCTCACGCGGTAGCGGGGCCACCGGGGAGCTGTTTTTT.

This chain links TRBV4-2 with TRBJ2-7; 10 nucleotides agree with TRBD2. CDR3 length equals 15 residues. Unmatched junction bases numbered 6, after V lost 4 bases and J lost 3 bases. Germline CDR1 and CDR2: LGHNA and YNFKEQ. Here the CDR3 reads CASSPRLAGDYEQYF. CDR3 DNA sequence: TGTGCCAGCAGCCCCCGACTAGCGGGTGACTACGAGCAGTACTTC.

This CDR3 is CASSPTTGTGGDYGYTF. The CDR3 DNA is TGTGCCAGCTCACCAACTACGGGGACAGGGGGCGACTATGGCTACACCTTC. This chain joins TRBV18 and TRBJ1-2; 12 bases are shared with TRBD1. CDR1 and CDR2 (germline): KGHSH, LQKENI. V was pared by 2 bases and J by 3 bases, with 7 bases of the junction left unmatched. This CDR3 has 17 residues.

A word on this clone: The identical CDR3 is also encoded by other nucleotide sequences in the sample. The chain couples TRBV18 to TRBJ1-2; TRBD1 might be the D (5 bases). This CDR3 spans 13 amino acids. CDR1 is KGHSH and CDR2 is LQKENI in the germline V gene. V was clipped by 6 bases and J by 4 bases, with 12 bases between them. The CDR3 reads CASSPDRGYGYTF. The CDR3 DNA is TGTGCCAGCTCTCCCGACAGAGGCTATGGCTACACCTTC.